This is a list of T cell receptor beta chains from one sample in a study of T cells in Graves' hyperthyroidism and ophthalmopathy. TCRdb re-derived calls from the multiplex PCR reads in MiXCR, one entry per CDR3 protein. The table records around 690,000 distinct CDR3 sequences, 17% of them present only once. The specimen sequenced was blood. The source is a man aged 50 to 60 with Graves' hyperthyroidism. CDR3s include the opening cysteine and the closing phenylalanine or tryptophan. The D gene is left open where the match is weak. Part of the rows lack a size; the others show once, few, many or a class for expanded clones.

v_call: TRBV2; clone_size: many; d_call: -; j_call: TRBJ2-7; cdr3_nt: TGTGCCAGCAGGGGCAGGGGAGGACGCGAGCAGTACTTC; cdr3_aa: CASRGRGGREQYF
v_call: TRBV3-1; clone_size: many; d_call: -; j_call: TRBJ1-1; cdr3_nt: TGTGCCAGCAGCCGCACGGGACATATGAACACTGAAGCTTTCTTT; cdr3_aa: CASSRTGHMNTEAFF
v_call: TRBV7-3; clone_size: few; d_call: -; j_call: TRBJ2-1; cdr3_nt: TGTGCCAGCAGCGTGTCCGGGACGGCCCCAAGGAATGAGCAGTTCTTC; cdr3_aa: CASSVSGTAPRNEQFF
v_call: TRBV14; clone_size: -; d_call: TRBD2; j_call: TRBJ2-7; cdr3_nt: TGTGCCAGCAGCCAACATCCAGCGGGGATCTACGAGCAGTACTTC; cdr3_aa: CASSQHPAGIYEQYF
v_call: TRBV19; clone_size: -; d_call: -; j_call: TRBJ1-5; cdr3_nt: TGTGCCAGTAGTATAGCTCTGAATCAGCCCCAGCATTTT; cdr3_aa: CASSIALNQPQHF
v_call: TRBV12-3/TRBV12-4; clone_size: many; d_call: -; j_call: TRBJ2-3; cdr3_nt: TGTGCCAGCAGTTTACTGCTAGCTACCCCTAGCACAGATACGCAGTATTTT; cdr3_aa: CASSLLLATPSTDTQYF
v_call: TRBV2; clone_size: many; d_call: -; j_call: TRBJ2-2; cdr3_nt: TGTGCCAGCAGTGGGGTCCCGACCGGGGAGCTGTTTTTT; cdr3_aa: CASSGVPTGELFF
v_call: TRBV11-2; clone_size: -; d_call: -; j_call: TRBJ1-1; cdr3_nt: TGTGCCAGCAGCTTAGGATATTCTCCAAGGGAAGACACTGAAGCTTTCTTT; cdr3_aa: CASSLGYSPREDTEAFF
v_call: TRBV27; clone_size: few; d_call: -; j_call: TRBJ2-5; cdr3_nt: TGTGCCAGCAGCGAATTTACCGGGGGAGTTGAGACCCAGTACTTC; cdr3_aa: CASSEFTGGVETQYF
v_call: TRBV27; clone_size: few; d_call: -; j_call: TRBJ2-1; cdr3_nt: TGTGCCAGCAGTCACGGTGGACTGCCCACCTACAATGAGCAGTTCTTC; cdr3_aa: CASSHGGLPTYNEQFF
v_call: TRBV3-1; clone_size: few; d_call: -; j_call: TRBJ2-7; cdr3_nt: TGTGCCAGCAGCCAAGGGCAGACCTACGAGCAGTACTTC; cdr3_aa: CASSQGQTYEQYF
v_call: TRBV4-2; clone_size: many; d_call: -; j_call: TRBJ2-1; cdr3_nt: TGTGCCAGCAGCCAATTTTCCCGAGGCGTTGAGCAGTTCTTC; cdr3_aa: CASSQFSRGVEQFF
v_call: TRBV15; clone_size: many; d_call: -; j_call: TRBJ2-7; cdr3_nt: TGTGCCACCAGCAGAGATGAGGGCGGAACCTACGAGCAGTACTTC; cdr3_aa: CATSRDEGGTYEQYF
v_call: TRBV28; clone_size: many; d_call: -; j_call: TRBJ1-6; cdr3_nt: TGTGCCAGCAGTTTATCACAGTTCAATTCACCCCTCCACTTT; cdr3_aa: CASSLSQFNSPLHF
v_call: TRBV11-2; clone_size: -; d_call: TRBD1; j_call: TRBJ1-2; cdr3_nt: TGTGCCAGCAGCCTTGGGACAGACCCTGGCTACACCTTC; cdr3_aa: CASSLGTDPGYTF
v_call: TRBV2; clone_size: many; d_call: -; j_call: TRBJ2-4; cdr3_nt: TGTGCCAGCAGTGAGGGGAGCTCCAAAAACATTCAGTACTTC; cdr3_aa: CASSEGSSKNIQYF
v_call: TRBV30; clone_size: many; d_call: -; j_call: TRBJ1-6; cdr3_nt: TGTGCCTGGAGTGCTTGGAGTAATTCACCCCTCCACTTT; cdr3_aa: CAWSAWSNSPLHF
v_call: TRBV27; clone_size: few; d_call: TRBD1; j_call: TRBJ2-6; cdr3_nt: TGTGCCAGCAGTTTCCTCCCGGGACAGGGGACTGGGGCCAACGTCCTGACTTTC; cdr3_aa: CASSFLPGQGTGANVLTF
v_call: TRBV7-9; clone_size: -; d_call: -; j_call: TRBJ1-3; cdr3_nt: TGTGCCAGCAGCTTACGCCGGACACCAAACACCATATATTTT; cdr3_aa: CASSLRRTPNTIYF
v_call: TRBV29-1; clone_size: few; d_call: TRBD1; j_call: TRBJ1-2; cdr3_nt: TGCAGCGTTGATCCATCCAGGGGGCCCGGAGGCTACACCTTC; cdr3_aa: CSVDPSRGPGGYTF
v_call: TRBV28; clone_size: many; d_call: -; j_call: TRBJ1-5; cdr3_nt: TGTGCCAGCTCAAACCCGGATCAGCCCCAGCATTTT; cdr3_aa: CASSNPDQPQHF
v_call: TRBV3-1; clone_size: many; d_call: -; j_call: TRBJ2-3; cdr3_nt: TGTGCCAGCAGCCAAGTCCTAGCGAGCACAGATACGCAGTATTTT; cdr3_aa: CASSQVLASTDTQYF
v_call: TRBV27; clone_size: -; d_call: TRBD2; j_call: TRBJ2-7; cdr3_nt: TGTGCCAGCAGCACCGGGACTAGCGGGATCATTTACGAGCAGTACTTC; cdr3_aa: CASSTGTSGIIYEQYF
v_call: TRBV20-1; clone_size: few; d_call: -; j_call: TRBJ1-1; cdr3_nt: TGCAGTGCTAGAGTGGGACAGAACACTGAAGCTTTCTTT; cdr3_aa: CSARVGQNTEAFF
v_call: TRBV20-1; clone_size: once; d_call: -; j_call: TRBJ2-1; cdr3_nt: TGCAGTGCTAGAGATGCGGGATCCGGTAATGAGCAGTTCTTC; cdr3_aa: CSARDAGSGNEQFF
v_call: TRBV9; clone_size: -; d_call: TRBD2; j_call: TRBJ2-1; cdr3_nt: TGTGCCAGCAGCGTAGCTACTGGGACTAGCTTCAATGAGCAGTTCTTC; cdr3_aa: CASSVATGTSFNEQFF
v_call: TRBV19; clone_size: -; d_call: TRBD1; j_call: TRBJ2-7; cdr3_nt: TGTGCCAGTAGTGAACAGGGGGCGCAGGTTTACGAGCAGTACTTC; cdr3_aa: CASSEQGAQVYEQYF
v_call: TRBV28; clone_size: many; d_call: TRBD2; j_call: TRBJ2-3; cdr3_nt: TGTGCCAGCAGTCCCAGAGCCGGGACTAGCGGGAGTAGCCCAGATACGCAGTATTTT; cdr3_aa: CASSPRAGTSGSSPDTQYF
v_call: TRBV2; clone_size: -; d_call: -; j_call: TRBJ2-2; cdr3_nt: TGTGCCAGCAGTGCTGATAACACCGGGGAGCTGTTTTTT; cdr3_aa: CASSADNTGELFF
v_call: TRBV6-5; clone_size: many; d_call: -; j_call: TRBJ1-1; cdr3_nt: TGTGCCAGCAGTTACTCGTCGGGAACGGGCCCTGAAGCTTTCTTT; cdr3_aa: CASSYSSGTGPEAFF
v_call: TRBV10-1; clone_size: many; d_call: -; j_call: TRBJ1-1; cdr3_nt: TGCGCCAGCAGTGAGTTCCATTATGAAGCTTTCTTT; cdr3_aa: CASSEFHYEAFF
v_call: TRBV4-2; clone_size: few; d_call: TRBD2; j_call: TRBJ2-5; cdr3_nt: TGTGCCAGCAGCCAAGTGTTAGGGACTAGCGGGAGCAGACAAGAGACCCAGTACTTC; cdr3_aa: CASSQVLGTSGSRQETQYF
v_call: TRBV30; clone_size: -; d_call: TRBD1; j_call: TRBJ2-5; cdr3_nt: TGTGCCTGGAGTGTAGGGACAGGGAGTGGGACCGGTGAGACCCAGTACTTC; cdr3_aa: CAWSVGTGSGTGETQYF
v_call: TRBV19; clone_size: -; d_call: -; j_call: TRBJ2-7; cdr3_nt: TGTGCCAGTAGTATCAACCCCGTACAGTGGAGCTCCTACGAGCAGTACTTC; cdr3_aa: CASSINPVQWSSYEQYF
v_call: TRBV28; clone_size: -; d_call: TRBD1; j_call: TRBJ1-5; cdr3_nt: TGTGCCAGCAGTTCGCCGGGACAGGGGTTTAATCAGCCCCAGCATTTT; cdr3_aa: CASSSPGQGFNQPQHF
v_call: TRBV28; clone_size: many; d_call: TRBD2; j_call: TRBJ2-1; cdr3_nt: TGTGCCAGCAGTTTAGGCGGGACTAGCGGGGGCGATGAGCAGTTCTTC; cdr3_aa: CASSLGGTSGGDEQFF
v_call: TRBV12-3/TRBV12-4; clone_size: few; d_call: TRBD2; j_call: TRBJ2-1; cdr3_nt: TGTGCCAGCAGACCTAGCGGGAGTTCCTACAATGAGCAGTTCTTC; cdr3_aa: CASRPSGSSYNEQFF
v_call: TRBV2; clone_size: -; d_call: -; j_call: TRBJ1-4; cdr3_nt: TGTGCCAGCAGCCTTCAGGGGACGACTAATGAAAAACTGTTTTTT; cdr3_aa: CASSLQGTTNEKLFF
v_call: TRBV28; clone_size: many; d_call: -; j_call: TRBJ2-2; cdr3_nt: TGTGCCAGCAGTCCGATCCAGGAGCTCCCTGCGAACACCGGGGAGCTGTTTTTT; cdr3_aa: CASSPIQELPANTGELFF
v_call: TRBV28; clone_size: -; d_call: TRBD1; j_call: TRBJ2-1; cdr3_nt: TGTGCCAGTGTCCCGGGACAGTCCAATGAGCAGTTCTTC; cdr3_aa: CASVPGQSNEQFF
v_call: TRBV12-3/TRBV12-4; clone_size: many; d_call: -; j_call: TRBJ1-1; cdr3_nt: TGTGCCAGCAGTTCCGGGGTGACTGAAGCTTTCTTT; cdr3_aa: CASSSGVTEAFF
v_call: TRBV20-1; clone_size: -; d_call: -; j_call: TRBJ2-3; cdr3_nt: TGCAGTGCTAACCTTGTGGGGGCGTGGGGCACAGATACGCAGTATTTT; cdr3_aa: CSANLVGAWGTDTQYF
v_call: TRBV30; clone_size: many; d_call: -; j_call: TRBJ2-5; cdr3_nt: TGTGCCTGGAGTGGTACCTTAGCAAGGGGAGAGACCCAGTACTTC; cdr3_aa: CAWSGTLARGETQYF
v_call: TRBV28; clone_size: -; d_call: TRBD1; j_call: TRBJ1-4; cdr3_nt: TGTGCCAGCAGTGACAGGGATAATGAAAAACTGTTTTTT; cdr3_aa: CASSDRDNEKLFF
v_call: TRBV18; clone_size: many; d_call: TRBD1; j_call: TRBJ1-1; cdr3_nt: TGTGCCAGCTCACGTGACAGGGGATTTGGAATGAACACTGAAGCTTTCTTT; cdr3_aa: CASSRDRGFGMNTEAFF
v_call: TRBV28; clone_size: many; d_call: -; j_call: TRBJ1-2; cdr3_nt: TGTGCCAGCATAGGCGGGGGGGCTAACTATGGCTACACCTTC; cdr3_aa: CASIGGGANYGYTF